The clone carrying this T cell receptor (beta chain) has a handful of counts. Antigen unknown. CDR1 and CDR2 (germline): ENHRY, SYGVKD. This CDR3 is built from 16 residues. The V end lost 7 bases, the J end lost 6 bases, and 21 bases lay between the germline ends. The library targeted TCRbeta and was prepared with unique molecular identifiers. A single record per CDR3 protein comes from TCRdb applying MiXCR to the PCR reads. The sample carries around 600,000 distinct CDR3 sequences, under 25% recorded once. The sample originates from a study of T-cell reconstitution after alpha-beta-depleted transplantation in children. Findings and caveats of the study: One year post-transplant, T-cell counts and diversity were largely derived from T cells produced anew. Expanded clones from the graft, numbering several hundred, reportedly supplied alpha-beta T cells about two months after transplant. From surviving recipient T cells and thymic progenitors came the high day-60 TCRbeta diversity observed in some patients.

This clonotype was sampled from a boy under two years old who had a stem cell transplant for acute myeloid leukemia, so the T cells may come from the graft donor. Sequencing used PBMCs, mostly from graft donor cells, obtained 360 days after TCRalphabeta/CD19-depleted stem cell transplant. The V gene is TRBV10-3, the J gene TRBJ2-2; a possible D gene is TRBD1 (5 bases). The CDR3 bases are TGTGCCATCAATCCGGCAGGGAACTCGGAACCCGGGGAGCTGTTTTTT. It yields the protein CAINPAGNSEPGELFF.